The 5 T cell receptor beta chains reported below all come from one sample, sequenced in a study of T-cell memory formation after mild COVID-19. TCRdb redid the calling of the 5' RACE reads with MiXCR, one entry per CDR3 protein. This sample yields around 450,000 distinct CDR3 sequences, of which about 20% are seen a single time; 7.5% to 9.5% belongs to the top ten. The specimen sequenced was PBMCs or a T cell subset sorted from them (not recorded which). These receptors originate from an adult woman who had mild COVID-19 (a few samples of this study predate the infection). Cell type and time point are not known.

J is TRBJ2-3 and V is TRBV27; TRBD2 agrees at 11 bases. CDR3 length equals 15 residues. The germline V gene has CDR1 MNHEY and CDR2 SMNVEV (reference sequence). After removal of 3 bases from V and 9 bases from J, the junction contained 8 bases not matched to a gene. The CDR3 loop is CASSFPGLAARTQYF. DNA for the CDR3: TGTGCCAGCAGTTTCCCGGGACTAGCGGCTCGAACGCAGTATTTT.

The table lists this clonotype with a few counts. The chain recombines TRBV25-1 with TRBJ2-7; 11 bases are a match to TRBD1. The ends lost 4 bases at V and 5 bases at J; junction bases unmatched: 1. Germline CDR1 is MGHDK and CDR2 is SYGVNS. This CDR3 is built from 13 residues. The CDR3 nucleotides are TGTGCCAGCAGTGGGGACAGGGGGGACGAGCAGTACTTC. This gives the protein CASSGDRGDEQYF.

CDR3 region: CATSDLYRGDTQYF. Here the CDR3 DNA reads TGTGCCACCAGTGATTTGTACAGGGGCGATACGCAGTATTTT. This sequence joins TRBV24-1 and TRBJ2-3; TRBD1 aligns across 7 bases. Germline CDR1 is KGHDR and CDR2 is SFDVKD. The CDR3 runs 14 residues. J was trimmed by 6 bases and V by 0 bases; bases with no gene match: 2.

This chain's CDR3 is CASSPLAELTDTQYF. CDR3 nucleotides: TGTGCCAGCAGCCCACTAGCGGAGCTCACAGATACGCAGTATTTT. The rearrangement joins TRBV12-3 or TRBV12-4 to TRBJ2-3; 8 nucleotides agree with TRBD2. V was clipped by 6 bases and J by 2 bases; unmatched bases: 7. The CDR3 is made up of 15 amino acids.

This clonotype was recorded a few times. This sequence joins TRBV4-1 and TRBJ1-4, with 10 bases that match TRBD1. Germline values: CDR1 MGHRA, CDR2 YSYEKL. The CDR3 runs to 15 residues. V lost 2 bases to trimming and J lost 8 bases; unmatched junction nucleotides: 5. CDR3 sequence (DNA): TGCGCCAGCAGCCAATGGGACAGGGGTGGAGAAAAACTGTTTTTT. Protein: CASSQWDRGGEKLFF.